The 8 T cell receptor beta chains listed next were all sequenced from one sample in a study of blood T cell repertoires in COVID-19. Profiling relied on immunoSEQ multiplex PCR, and the TCRdb table lists in-frame clones only, not all of them. The sample holds more than 120,000 clones, around nine tenths seen once. The sequenced sample was peripheral blood. These receptors were collected from a woman between 50 and 59 years old with active or convalescent COVID-19.

Of note for this clone: This same CDR3 is encoded by further DNA sequences in the sample. The V and J genes are TRBV5-1 and TRBJ2-5; D may be TRBD2 (6 bases). The germline gives CDR1 SGHRS, CDR2 YFSETQ. Trimming stripped 0 bases from V and 5 bases from J, with 11 bases between. The CDR3 is made up of 14 amino acids. As DNA, the CDR3 is TGCGCCAGCAGCTTGGGGAGGGCCGGCGAGACCCAGTACTTC. It translates to CASSLGRAGETQYF.

Notes on this clone: One junction end disagrees with the germline gene, perhaps due to a read error. The chain recombines TRBV28 with TRBJ2-7; perhaps TRBD2 as D (5 bases). The length of the CDR3 is 11 residues. CDR1 is MDHEN and CDR2 is SYDVKM in the germline V gene. This chain's CDR3 is CASSFGGERCF. The CDR3 DNA sequence: TGTGCCAGCAGCTTCGGAGGCGAGAGGTGCTTC.

The chain links TRBV6-2 or TRBV6-3 to TRBJ2-1; 9 nucleotides agree with TRBD2. Germline V gives CDR1 MNHEY, CDR2 SVGEGT. This CDR3 has 16 residues. The V and J ends lost 0 bases and 3 bases, in that order; junction bases with no gene match: 3. The CDR3 bases are TGTGCCAGCAGTTACTCGGCTAGCGGGATCTACAATGAGCAGTTCTTC. This gives the protein CASSYSASGIYNEQFF.

V usage is TRBV6-5 and J usage is TRBJ2-7; 10 positions agree with TRBD1. This CDR3 is 15 amino acids long. Germline CDR1 and CDR2: MNHEY and SVGAGI. V trimming: 6 bases; J trimming: 4 bases; junction bases outside the gene matches: 9. CDR3 sequence reads: CASRRQGAQVYEQYF. The CDR3 DNA sequence: TGTGCCAGCAGGCGACAGGGGGCGCAGGTATACGAGCAGTACTTC.

The chain combines TRBV6-1 with TRBJ2-5; TRBD2 matches at 15 bases. The CDR3 consists of 17 residues. Per germline, CDR1 MNHNS and CDR2 SASEGT. After removal of 3 bases from V and 2 bases from J, the junction contained 4 bases not matched to a gene. The CDR3 reads CASSEGLAGGVQETQYF. The CDR3 DNA is TGTGCCAGCAGTGAGGGACTAGCGGGAGGCGTACAAGAGACCCAGTACTTC.

This rearrangement joins TRBV2 to TRBJ2-7; 11 bases are a match to TRBD2. Unmatched junction bases numbered 7, after V lost 1 base and J lost 2 bases. The CDR3 has 17 amino acids. Germline V gene sequence: CDR1 SNHLY, CDR2 FYNNEI. DNA of the CDR3: TGTGCCAGCAGTGAAGAACTAGCGGGAGCGGGGGCCTACGAGCAGTACTTC. It yields the protein CASSEELAGAGAYEQYF.

The chain carries TRBV5-5 and TRBJ2-2; D gene ambiguous. The germline V gene has CDR1 SGHKS and CDR2 YYEKEE (reference sequence). The germline V and J ends were trimmed by 0 bases and 7 bases, with 10 bases remaining between them. The CDR3 length is 14 residues. The CDR3 DNA reads TGTGCCAGCAGCTTGGGGGCCGCAGGCGGGGAGCTGTTTTTT. It encodes CASSLGAAGGELFF.

J is TRBJ1-4 and V is TRBV28; 10 bases align to TRBD1. Germline lookup yields CDR1 MDHEN and CDR2 SYDVKM. The length of the CDR3 is 16 residues. The ends lost 6 bases at V and 1 base at J; junction bases unmatched: 5. Here the CDR3 DNA reads TGTGCCAGCAGCTCTGGACAGGGGGGAACTAATGAAAAACTGTTTTTT. It specifies CASSSGQGGTNEKLFF.